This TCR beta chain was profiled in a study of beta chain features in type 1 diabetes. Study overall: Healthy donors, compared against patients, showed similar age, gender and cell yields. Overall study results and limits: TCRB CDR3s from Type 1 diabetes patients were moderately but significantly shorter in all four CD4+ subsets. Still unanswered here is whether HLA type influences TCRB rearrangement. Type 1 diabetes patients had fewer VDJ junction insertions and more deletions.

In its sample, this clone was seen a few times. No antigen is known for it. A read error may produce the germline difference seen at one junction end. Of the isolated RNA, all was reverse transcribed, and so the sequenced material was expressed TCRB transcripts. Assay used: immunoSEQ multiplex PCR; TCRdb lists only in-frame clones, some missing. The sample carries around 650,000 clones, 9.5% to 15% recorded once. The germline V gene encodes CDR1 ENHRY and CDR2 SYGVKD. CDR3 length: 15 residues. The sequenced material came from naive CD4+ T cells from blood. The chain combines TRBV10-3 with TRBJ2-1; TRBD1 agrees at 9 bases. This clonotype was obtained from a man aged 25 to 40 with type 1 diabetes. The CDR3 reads CAISEPGQGNFVQLF. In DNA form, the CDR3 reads TGTGCCATCAGTGAGCCGGGACAGGGTAATTTTGTGCAGCTCTTC.